This TCR beta chain was retrieved from a study of T cells after yellow fever vaccination. Study as a whole: Fractions of limited cellularity were prepared by means of SMART-Seq v4 Ultra Low Input.

Trimming removed 4 bases from V and 2 bases from J, with 27 bases in between. CDR3 length: 19 residues. Germline V gives CDR1 SGHAT, CDR2 FQDESV (reference sequence). Notes on this clonotype: Antigen unknown.

General study points: The booster response re-showed most primary clones: about 96% CD4, approximately 86% CD8.

For TCR, cDNA came from 5'RACE template switching, which added a universal primer site and UMIs. TCRdb analysed the 5' RACE reads with MiXCR anew, one entry per CDR3 protein. The data show approximately 510,000 distinct CDR3 sequences, 20% to 25% seen once. This TCR was sampled from a man between 18 and 35 years old who received the YFV17D yellow fever vaccine. V gene TRBV11-1 combines with J gene TRBJ2-7; a possible D gene is TRBD1 (6 bases). Specimen: PBMCs, collected roughly 23 days after the first yellow fever vaccination. The DNA of the CDR3 is TGTGCCAGCAGCTCTCCCACCTATCAGGGGCCAAGAACCCCCTACGAGCAGTACTTC. Amino acid sequence: CASSSPTYQGPRTPYEQYF.